Below, 20 T cell receptor beta chains from the same sample are listed, as sequenced in a study of OX40 agonist ivuxolimab in advanced cancers. TCRdb keeps only in-frame clones here, not all; method: immunoSEQ multiplex PCR. The data contain under 40,000 clones, over 60% of them singletons. Sequences were derived from CD4+ or CD8+ T cells sorted from blood, sampled in a trial of the OX40 agonist ivuxolimab. These receptors originate from an adult with an advanced solid tumor such as melanoma, head and neck, liver or kidney cancer.

The chain joins TRBV1 to TRBJ1-1. TRBV1 is a known pseudogene. This CDR3 contains 14 residues. In nucleotides, the CDR3 is TGCACCAGCAGCCAGGGAGGGAGGAACACTGAAGCTTTCTTT. Translated, it gives CTSSQGGRNTEAFF.

With regard to this clone: Its ends do not fully match the called genes, so a read error is possible. The chain employs TRBV10-3 and TRBJ1-6; TRBD1 aligns across 7 bases. Germline CDR1 reads ENHRY; CDR2 reads SYGVKD. The length of the CDR3 is 15 residues. The chain's CDR3 is CAISEGTADNSPPHF. The CDR3 DNA reads as TGTGCCATCAGTGAGGGGACAGCGGATAATTCACCCCCCCACTTT.

The chain employs TRBV10-3 and TRBJ2-3, with 9 bases lining up with TRBD1. The germline V gene encodes CDR1 ENHRY and CDR2 SYGVKD. V lost 10 bases and J lost 4; bases outside the gene matches: 6. This CDR3 has 13 amino acids. CDR3 nucleotides: TGTGCCACCCGGGACAGGGACGCAGATACGCAGTATTTT. The encoded protein is CATRDRDADTQYF.

The rearrangement uses TRBV15 and TRBJ1-5; D remains ambiguous. The CDR3 is 16 residues long. Between the trimmed V and J ends, which lost 2 bases and 7 bases, there was a span of 18 bases. Germline V gives CDR1 LNHNV, CDR2 YYDKDF (reference sequence). CDR3 bases: TGTGCCACCAGCAGACCATCACAAGCGGGAGGCCAGCCCCAGCATTTT. Amino acid sequence: CATSRPSQAGGQPQHF. Full variable domain (outside the CDR3, taken from reference TRBV15 and TRBJ1-5): DAMVIQNPRYQVTQFGKPVTLSCSQTLNHNVMYWYQQKSSQAPKLLFHYYDKDFNNEADTPDNFQSRRPNTSFCFLDIRSPGLGDTAMYLCATSRPSQAGGQPQHFGDGTRLSIL.

This chain joins TRBV5-6 and TRBJ1-5; the match to TRBD1 covers 11 bases. This CDR3 is built from 17 residues. V lost 3 bases to trimming and J lost 5 bases; unmatched junction nucleotides: 10. The germline V gene has CDR1 SGHDT and CDR2 YYEEEE. CDR3 sequence reads: CASSSDLGTGGDQPQHF. For the CDR3, the DNA is TGTGCCAGCAGCTCTGACCTTGGGACAGGGGGGGATCAGCCCCAGCATTTT.

The CDR3 protein is CASSFVPGKGSYEQYF. The CDR3 DNA follows: TGTGCCAGCAGTTTTGTTCCAGGGAAGGGCTCCTACGAGCAGTACTTC. The J gene is TRBJ2-7, the V gene TRBV28, with a possible D match to TRBD1 (5 bases). Germline CDR1 reads MDHEN; CDR2 reads SYDVKM. Trimming removed 3 bases from V and 0 bases from J, with 15 bases in between. The CDR3 is 16 residues long.

V gene TRBV29-1 combines with J gene TRBJ1-1, with D possibly matching TRBD1 (5 bases). The CDR3 spans 13 residues. Trimming removed 3 bases at V and 5 bases at J, with 13 bases between. Germline V gene lookup returns CDR1 SQVTM and CDR2 ANQGSEA. CDR3 coding DNA: TGCAGCGTTGATCGGGGGGATGGAACTGAAGCTTTCTTT. It specifies CSVDRGDGTEAFF. Full variable domain (missing parts from reference TRBV29-1 and TRBJ1-1): SAVISQKPSRDICQRGTSLTIQCQVDSQVTMMFWYRQQPGQSLTLIATANQGSEATYESGFVIDKFPISRPNLTFSTLTVSNMSPEDSSIYLCSVDRGDGTEAFFGQGTRLTVV.

V is TRBV2 and J is TRBJ2-2; D is unclear. CDR3 size: 13 residues. Germline assignment: CDR1 SNHLY and CDR2 FYNNEI. Trimming stripped 2 bases from V and 5 bases from J, with 6 bases between. The CDR3 protein is CASSETTTGELFF. The CDR3 region has the DNA TGTGCCAGCAGTGAAACGACAACCGGGGAGCTGTTTTTT.

This clone was seen just once. The V call is TRBV4-1, the J call TRBJ2-1, with 8 nucleotides matching TRBD1. The V gene's germline CDR1 is MGHRA and CDR2 YSYEKL. The CDR3 is 13 residues long. The V gene end was trimmed by 8 bases and the J gene end by 7 bases; junction bases not matched to a gene: 7. The CDR3 is CASSTTGVNEQFF. The CDR3 DNA is TGCGCCAGCTCGACGACAGGGGTGAATGAGCAGTTCTTC.

The rearrangement joins TRBV18 to TRBJ2-7; 8 nucleotides align to TRBD1. Germline CDR1 KGHSH, CDR2 LQKENI. The CDR3 spans 14 residues. With V trimmed by 1 base and J by 3 bases, 2 bases remained unmatched. The DNA of the CDR3 is TGTGCCAGCTCACCACGGACAGGGAACTACGAGCAGTACTTC. This translates into CASSPRTGNYEQYF. Variable domain in full (rest from reference TRBV18 and TRBJ2-7): NAGVMQNPRHLVRRRGQEARLRCSPMKGHSHVYWYRQLPEEGLKFMVYLQKENIIDESGMPKERFSAEFPKEGPSILRIQQVVRGDSAAYFCASSPRTGNYEQYFGPGTRLTVT.

This sequence joins TRBV30 and TRBJ2-2; weak D call: TRBD2 (6 bases). The CDR3 has 15 residues. The germline V and J ends were trimmed by 3 bases and 5 bases, with 16 bases remaining between them. Germline values: CDR1 GTSNPN, CDR2 SVGIG (reference sequence). The CDR3 DNA is TGTGCCTGGAGAAGGGGACTCTCAAGAACCGGGGAGCTGTTTTTT. Translated: CAWRRGLSRTGELFF.

The chain carries TRBV14 and TRBJ1-5; D uncertain. V lost 4 bases to trimming and J lost 10 bases, with 14 bases between them. This CDR3 is 13 amino acids long. Germline CDR1 reads SGHDN; CDR2 reads FVKESK. This CDR3 reads CASSRTVVGPQHF. As DNA, the CDR3 is TGTGCCAGCAGCCGAACAGTCGTAGGACCCCAGCATTTT.

This clone showed up just once. The gene calls are TRBV19 and TRBJ2-3; 9 nucleotides line up with TRBD2. Germline V gives CDR1 LNHDA, CDR2 SQIVND (reference sequence). Trimming removed 7 bases from V and 2 bases from J; junction bases left unmatched: 4. This CDR3 spans 14 amino acids. DNA for the CDR3: TGTGCCAGTATCGCGGGAGGGCACACAGATACGCAGTATTTT. Protein sequence: CASIAGGHTDTQYF.

This clone was found a few times. The chain uses TRBV2 and TRBJ1-1; possible D gene TRBD1, 5 bases. CDR1 is SNHLY, CDR2 FYNNEI, per germline. This CDR3 has 10 amino acids. V was cut by 8 bases and J by 10 bases, with 11 bases left in between. In DNA, the CDR3 is TGTGCCAGCGCCAGAACAGGAGCTTTCTTT. Translation: CASARTGAFF. The full variable domain, completed using reference TRBV2 and TRBJ1-1, is EPEVTQTPSHQVTQMGQEVILRCVPISNHLYFYWYRQILGQKVEFLVSFYNNEISEKSEIFDDQFSVERPDGSNFTLKIRSTKLEDSAMYFCASARTGAFFGQGTRLTVV.

This clone has only a few counts. The genes are TRBV15 and TRBJ2-7; D may be TRBD1 (6 bases). Germline V gene sequence: CDR1 LNHNV, CDR2 YYDKDF (reference sequence). V was clipped by 0 bases and J by 3 bases, with 12 bases between them. This CDR3 region has 15 residues. Here the CDR3 reads CATSRDGTGYYEQYF. The CDR3 region has the DNA TGTGCCACCAGCAGAGATGGTACAGGGTACTACGAGCAGTACTTC.

The chain has TRBV21-1 and TRBJ2-7; TRBD2 was called by the table and not checked on the DNA. TRBV21-1 has pseudogene status. The CDR3 spans 17 residues. The CDR3 DNA follows: TGTGCCAGGTATATAGCGGGAGGGCCGATCTGCTTAAACGAGCAGTACTTC. It encodes CARYIAGGPICLNEQYF.

The chain is built from TRBV7-3 and TRBJ2-3; D uncertain. The V end was cut by 8 bases, the J end by 1 base, with 10 bases between. This CDR3 is 13 amino acids long. From germline, CDR1 is SGHTA and CDR2 FQGTGA. Here the CDR3 reads CASSVTRTDTQYF. CDR3 sequence (DNA): TGTGCCAGCTCAGTTACCCGCACAGATACGCAGTATTTT.

V gene TRBV5-1 combines with J gene TRBJ2-5, with 7 bases aligning to TRBD1. The J call is in doubt because the DNA end fits TRBJ2-7 better. The CDR3 sequence is 15 residues long. Germline assignment: CDR1 SGHRS and CDR2 YFSETQ. CDR3 sequence: CASSLTSGGYYEQYF. CDR3 bases: TGCGCCAGCAGCTTGACGTCAGGGGGATACTACGAGCAGTACTTC.

V and J are TRBV19 and TRBJ1-2; tentative D call: TRBD1 (5 bases). The germline gives CDR1 LNHDA, CDR2 SQIVND (reference sequence). Trimming pared 5 bases from V and 7 bases from J, leaving 20 bases between. The CDR3 length is 15 residues. CDR3 nucleotides: TGTGCCAGTAGTTCACCAGGGAGTGGAGAGCGTGGCTACACCTTC. It translates to CASSSPGSGERGYTF.

The chain combines TRBV6-1 with TRBJ2-1; TRBD1 is a possible D gene (6 bases). This CDR3 comprises 16 residues. V lost 4 bases to trimming and J lost 0 bases, with 13 bases between them. Germline-derived CDR1 and CDR2 are MNHNS and SASEGT. CDR3 DNA: TGTGCCAGCAGTGGCAGACAGGCGGGCTCCTACAATGAGCAGTTCTTC. It translates to CASSGRQAGSYNEQFF.